This TCR beta chain was identified during a study of blood T cell repertoires in COVID-19. Study-level background: Acute-phase and convalescent COVID-19 samples originated in the United States, Italy and Spain. The cDNA or gDNA used as material had been derived from T cells, B-cell-depleted T cells, or PBMCs.

Per the authors' pipeline: Cell counts per sample came from amplifying reference gene primers. The protocol was immunoSEQ multiplex PCR, while the TCRdb copy is restricted to in-frame clones and leaves out a portion. That table furnishes V, J and clone size, whereas the DNA furnished D and trimming. The sample includes some 85,000 clones, around 89% seen only once; the top ten take 8% to 9.5%. CDR3 length: 11 residues. Germline V gene sequence: CDR1 MDHEN, CDR2 SYDVKM. Trimming pared 5 bases from V and 8 bases from J, leaving 9 bases between. The chain recombines TRBV28 with TRBJ1-2, with D unresolved. The TCR originated in a man aged 45-65 years with acute or convalescent COVID-19. The specimen was peripheral blood. CDR3 protein: CASSTWRGYTF. In nucleotides, the CDR3 is TGTGCCAGCAGTACCTGGCGGGGCTACACCTTC.